These 29 T cell receptor beta chains were all obtained from the same sample, sequenced in a study of cytomegalovirus exposure and HLA in healthy donors. The primer mix had 60 Vbeta and 13 Jbeta primers. Assay: immunoSEQ multiplex PCR; the TCRdb copy retains only in-frame clones and omits some. The sample shows about 160,000 clones, over 70% of them seen only once. The sample comprised PBMCs. All receptors derive from a man aged 25 to 40 in good health and CMV-seronegative.

This chain connects TRBV5-6 to TRBJ2-7, with 7 bases aligning to TRBD1. The CDR3 spans 12 residues. V was clipped by 3 bases and J by 4 bases; unmatched bases: 1. Germline V gene lookup returns CDR1 SGHDT and CDR2 YYEEEE. The chain's CDR3 is CASSSQGYEQYF. In DNA, the CDR3 is TGTGCCAGCAGCTCACAGGGGTACGAGCAGTACTTC.

The J gene is TRBJ2-7, the V gene TRBV7-6, with TRBD2 matching 7 bases. With V trimmed by 5 bases and J by 9 bases, 13 bases remained unmatched. The CDR3 sequence is 14 residues long. Germline loops: CDR1 SGHVS, CDR2 FNYEAQ. Here the CDR3 DNA reads TGTGCCAGCAGCCTCGTGGGAGGGTTGGAAGGGCAGTACTTC. Amino acid sequence: CASSLVGGLEGQYF.

The rearrangement uses TRBV28 and TRBJ1-1, with D possibly TRBD1 on 5 matching bases. The CDR3 has 13 residues. Germline V gene data show CDR1 as MDHEN and CDR2 as SYDVKM. The germline V and J ends were trimmed by 2 bases and 12 bases, with 16 bases remaining between them. In DNA, the CDR3 is TGTGCCAGCAGTTTAACGGCAGGGCGACATACTTTCTTT. This sequence encodes CASSLTAGRHTFF.

About this clone itself: Given the absence of the conserved phenylalanine or tryptophan at the CDR3 end, a read error is likely. Because the CDR3's place on the DNA is in doubt, the DNA is left out and the CDR3 is given as listed by TCRdb. The J gene is TRBJ1-1, the V gene TRBV28; no check of the table's D call, TRBD1, against the DNA was made. Per the germline V gene, CDR1 is MDHEN and CDR2 is SYDVKM. With termini counted, the CDR3 has 12 amino acids. CDR3 amino acids: CASSFTTGIVLL.

A word on this clone: At one boundary the junction diverges from the germline segment, which might be a read error. The V gene is TRBV6-4, the J gene TRBJ2-2; TRBD1 agrees at 8 bases. The CDR3 is made up of 16 amino acids. The germline V gene encodes CDR1 MRHNA and CDR2 SNTAGT. The CDR3, as DNA: TGTGCCAGCAGCAGCGTTCAGGGGGCGAAGACCGGGGAGCTGTTTTTT. It specifies CASSSVQGAKTGELFF.

In regard to this clone: Relative to the germline gene, one junction end is altered; a read error may explain this. Within the sample, other DNA sequences also encode this same CDR3. The V gene is TRBV2, the J gene TRBJ1-2; no firm D call. Germline CDR1 is SNHLY and CDR2 is FYNNEI. This CDR3 region has 16 residues. CDR3 sequence (DNA): TGTGCCAGCAGTCCCCCTTGGGCTCCGACTAACTATGGCTACACCTTT. Encoded protein: CASSPPWAPTNYGYTF.

The chain links TRBV2 to TRBJ2-3; D uncertain. The ends were cut back, 10 bases at V and 2 bases at J, with 7 bases in the middle. CDR1 and CDR2 (germline): SNHLY, FYNNEI. This CDR3 spans 11 amino acids. The CDR3 protein is CATLYTDTQYF. The CDR3 DNA follows: TGTGCCACCCTCTACACAGATACGCAGTATTTT.

The genes are TRBV7-3 and TRBJ2-3; 9 nucleotides agree with TRBD2. CDR1 and CDR2 from the germline V gene are SGHTA and FQGTGA. This CDR3 is 17 amino acids long. The V and J ends lost 0 bases and 5 bases, in that order; junction bases with no gene match: 9. The CDR3 sequence: CASSLTVGGGAGDTQYF. The CDR3 DNA reads as TGTGCCAGCAGCTTAACCGTAGGCGGGGGGGCAGGAGATACGCAGTATTTT.

A single count supports this clone. This rearrangement joins TRBV27 to TRBJ2-7, with TRBD2 as a possible D gene (6 bases). This CDR3 has 14 residues. Trimming pared 3 bases from V and 4 bases from J, leaving 13 bases between. Germline CDR1 and CDR2: MNHEY and SMNVEV (reference sequence). The CDR3, as DNA: TGTGCCAGCAGTTTTGCGGGGTCGGCTTACGAGCAGTACTTC. Protein: CASSFAGSAYEQYF.

J is TRBJ1-5 and V is TRBV19, with D possibly TRBD1 on 6 matching bases. This CDR3 has 14 residues. V lost 9 bases, J lost 2 bases, and 14 bases lay in between. Germline assignment: CDR1 LNHDA and CDR2 SQIVND (reference sequence). CDR3 sequence reads: CASHSGQGNQPQHF. DNA of the CDR3: TGTGCCAGCCACTCGGGACAAGGCAATCAGCCCCAGCATTTT.

This chain uses TRBV10-3 with TRBJ2-2; 7 bases align to TRBD1. J lost 0 bases, V lost 6 bases, and 4 bases had no gene match. The CDR3 has 15 amino acids. Germline V CDR1 and CDR2: ENHRY, SYGVKD. The CDR3 DNA reads TGTGCCATCAGATCGGGACAGACGAACACCGGGGAGCTGTTTTTT. This encodes CAIRSGQTNTGELFF.

The gene calls are TRBV7-9 and TRBJ2-7, with 10 nucleotides matching TRBD2. V trimming: 5 bases; J trimming: 2 bases; junction bases outside the gene matches: 6. CDR1 is SEHNR and CDR2 is FQNEAQ in the germline V gene (reference sequence). The CDR3 runs 15 residues. The CDR3 reads CASSPSGGQPYEQYF. The CDR3 DNA reads TGTGCCAGCAGCCCTAGCGGGGGACAGCCCTACGAGCAGTACTTC.

The chain carries TRBV4-1 and TRBJ2-3; 8 bases agree with TRBD1. J lost 5 bases, V lost 4 bases, and 5 bases had no gene match. Looked up from germline, CDR1 is MGHRA and CDR2 is YSYEKL. The CDR3 length is 14 residues. CDR3 coding DNA: TGCGCCAGCAGCCCCCGGACAGGGAAAGATACGCAGTATTTT. Translated, it gives CASSPRTGKDTQYF.

This chain joins TRBV5-6 and TRBJ1-1; TRBD1 matches at 8 bases. This CDR3 has 13 amino acids. Germline V gene sequence: CDR1 SGHDT, CDR2 YYEEEE. Trimming cost V 4 bases and J 4 bases; bases outside gene matches: 3. CDR3: CASSDGTGTEAFF. The CDR3 bases are TGTGCCAGCAGCGACGGGACAGGCACTGAAGCTTTCTTT.

The CDR3 nucleotides are TGTGCCACCAGCAGAGCGACAGGTACCGACACCGGGGAGCTGTTTTTT. Residues: CATSRATGTDTGELFF. The gene calls are TRBV15 and TRBJ2-2; D perhaps matches TRBD1 (6 bases). The CDR3 is 16 amino acids. CDR1 is LNHNV and CDR2 is YYDKDF in the germline V gene (reference sequence). The ends were cut back, 1 base at V and 3 bases at J, with 12 bases in the middle.

The chain links TRBV10-1 to TRBJ1-6; no definite D call. V was trimmed by 3 bases and J by 10 bases, leaving 22 bases between them. This CDR3 region has 17 residues. From germline, CDR1 is WNHNN and CDR2 SYGVQD (reference sequence). Written as DNA, the CDR3 is TGCGCCAGCAGTGACCCGATCGGACCCGAGTCTAGCTCACCCCTCCACTTT. This sequence encodes CASSDPIGPESSSPLHF.

This clone was seen a single time. The chain carries TRBV7-2 and TRBJ2-3; 8 nucleotides match TRBD2. The CDR3 loop spans 16 amino acids. The J segment lost 6 bases and the V segment lost 2 bases, leaving 10 bases of the junction unmatched. CDR1 and CDR2 (germline): SGHTA, FQGNSA. The DNA of the CDR3 is TGTGCCAGCAGCTTAAACGGGGGGGCCGTCGGGGATACGCAGTATTTT. The encoded protein is CASSLNGGAVGDTQYF.

This clone was detected only once. The rearrangement links TRBV27 to TRBJ1-2, with D uncertain. CDR1 is MNHEY, CDR2 SMNVEV, per germline (reference sequence). The germline V and J ends were trimmed by 6 bases and 4 bases, with 12 bases remaining between them. This CDR3 has 13 residues. CDR3 DNA sequence: TGTGCCAGCAGCCCTTCGGAGGGCTATGGCTACACCTTC. This translates into CASSPSEGYGYTF.

Of note for this clone: Sequence at one end of the junction differs from germline and may be a read error. This chain links TRBV4-3 with TRBJ2-1; the match to TRBD2 covers 10 bases. CDR3 length: 16 amino acids. The germline V gene has CDR1 LGHNA and CDR2 YSLEER. The CDR3 region has the DNA TGCGCCAGCAGTCAAGAATGGCTAGCGGGGGCTAATGAGCAGTTCTTC. Its protein product is CASSQEWLAGANEQFF.

The chain couples TRBV6-5 to TRBJ1-4; 9 bases are a match to TRBD1. With V trimmed by 4 bases and J by 7 bases, 7 bases remained unmatched. Germline CDR1 reads MNHEY; CDR2 reads SVGAGI. The CDR3 covers 15 residues. CDR3 DNA sequence: TGTGCCAGCAGTTCCCGACAGGGGGAGGGTGAAAAACTGTTTTTT. Translation: CASSSRQGEGEKLFF.

The chain has TRBV7-2 and TRBJ2-4, with 8 bases fitting TRBD2. There are 14 residues in the CDR3. Germline CDR1 reads SGHTA; CDR2 reads FQGNSA. V shed 0 bases and J 5 bases; nucleotides not matched to a gene: 0. CDR3 nucleotides: TGTGCCAGCAGCTTAGCTAGCGGGGAAAACATTCAGTACTTC. As protein: CASSLASGENIQYF.

This clone was seen a single time. V gene TRBV9 combines with J gene TRBJ1-3; TRBD1 agrees at 10 bases. CDR1 is SGDLS, CDR2 YYNGEE, per germline. The CDR3 spans 16 residues. The V gene end was trimmed by 4 bases and the J gene end by 3 bases; junction bases not matched to a gene: 7. CDR3 in DNA: TGTGCCAGCAGCATAGGGACAGGGGAAGGTGGAAACACCATATATTTT. Translation gives CASSIGTGEGGNTIYF.

The chain uses TRBV30 and TRBJ1-1; 7 nucleotides line up with TRBD1. Per the germline V gene, CDR1 is GTSNPN and CDR2 is SVGIG (reference sequence). The CDR3 has 14 amino acids. V was pared by 4 bases and J by 1 base, with 6 bases of the junction left unmatched. CDR3 DNA sequence: TGTGCCTGGACCGTAGGGACAGCGAACACTGAAGCTTTCTTT. This gives the protein CAWTVGTANTEAFF.

This chain connects TRBV5-1 to TRBJ2-7, with 10 bases aligning to TRBD1. Germline V CDR1 and CDR2: SGHRS, YFSETQ. The CDR3 runs to 15 residues. V was pared by 2 bases and J by 3 bases, with 5 bases of the junction left unmatched. CDR3 residues: CASSLGQGDLYEQYF. For the CDR3, the DNA is TGCGCCAGCAGCTTAGGACAGGGGGACCTCTACGAGCAGTACTTC. The whole variable domain, filled in from reference TRBV5-1 and TRBJ2-7, reads KAGVTQTPRYLIKTRGQQVTLSCSPISGHRSVSWYQQTPGQGLQFLFEYFSETQRNKGNFPGRFSGRQFSNSRSEMNVSTLELGDSALYLCASSLGQGDLYEQYFGPGTRLTVT.

The chain combines TRBV10-3 with TRBJ2-2; D is perhaps TRBD1 (6 bases). CDR1 and CDR2 (germline): ENHRY, SYGVKD. The CDR3 consists of 15 residues. With 6 bases removed from V and 4 bases from J, the gap between germline ends came to 15 bases. The CDR3 nucleotides read TGTGCCATCAGAGAACCCGGGACACTCACCGGGGAGCTGTTTTTT. Encoded protein: CAIREPGTLTGELFF.

The chain is built from TRBV18 and TRBJ1-6; maybe TRBD1 (5 bases). The CDR3 covers 13 residues. V was pared by 2 bases and J by 12 bases, with 11 bases between. In germline, CDR1 is KGHSH, CDR2 LQKENI. The CDR3 is CASSPGAMGPLHF. The CDR3 region has the DNA TGTGCCAGCTCACCAGGGGCTATGGGACCCCTCCACTTT.

Comment on this clone: Other DNA variants within this sample encode the same CDR3. The rearrangement uses TRBV7-2 and TRBJ1-5, with no clear D. The CDR3 has 13 residues. V was pared by 2 bases and J by 4 bases, with 6 bases between. Germline CDR1 is SGHTA and CDR2 is FQGNSA. CDR3 nucleotides: TGTGCCAGCAGCTTACGAGGGAATCAGCCCCAGCATTTT. Amino acid sequence: CASSLRGNQPQHF.

CDR3 coding DNA: TGCGCCAGCAGCTTGCAGCCGGGACTAGCGGAAGAGACCCAGTACTTC. Translation gives CASSLQPGLAEETQYF. The gene calls are TRBV5-1 and TRBJ2-5, with 11 bases that match TRBD2. The CDR3 covers 16 residues. The V segment lost 1 base and the J segment 3 bases; nucleotides outside the gene matches: 5. Germline values: CDR1 SGHRS, CDR2 YFSETQ.

This clone came up a few times. The gene calls are TRBV7-6 and TRBJ1-3; the D gene is possibly TRBD1 (5 bases). Trimming removed 1 base at V and 2 bases at J, with 18 bases between. The length of the CDR3 is 18 residues. Germline CDR1 reads SGHVS; CDR2 reads FNYEAQ. CDR3 coding DNA: TGTGCCAGCAGCTTAGAGGCCTCAGGGAAATGGGCTGGAAACACCATATATTTT. Translated, it gives CASSLEASGKWAGNTIYF.